The subject of this entry is one T cell receptor beta chain. The protocol was immunoSEQ multiplex PCR, while the TCRdb copy is restricted to in-frame clones and leaves out a portion. The sample includes 100,000 or so clones, approximately 89% of them seen just once. Germline V gives CDR1 SGHRS, CDR2 YFSETQ. Trimming stripped 3 bases from V and 7 bases from J, with 17 bases between. The CDR3 extends over 15 amino acids. This record belongs to a study of blood T cell repertoires in COVID-19. Study background: COVID-19 samples, acute and convalescent, were from the United States, Italy and Spain. PBMCs, B-cell-depleted T cells, or T cells were the source of the cDNA or gDNA that made up the material.

The material sequenced was peripheral blood. This TCR came from a human donor in a cohort sampled during active COVID-19. The chain combines TRBV5-1 with TRBJ2-1, with D possibly matching TRBD2 (6 bases). The CDR3 nucleotides are TGCGCCAGCAGCTCTCTTGGCGGGGTCCGAAATGAGCAGTTCTTC. Its translation: CASSSLGGVRNEQFF.